The 10 T cell receptor beta chains presented below share a single source sample, sequenced in a study of somatic mutations in cytotoxic T cells in rheumatoid arthritis. Sequencing was performed with immunoSEQ multiplex PCR; in TCRdb, only in-frame clones are kept and a portion is missing. The table includes almost 20,000 clones, roughly 80% detected once. Sequencing was carried out using CD8+ T cells sorted from blood. The source is a woman in her 50s in good health.

The chain combines TRBV30 with TRBJ2-1; 7 bases match TRBD1. CDR3 size: 14 residues. CDR1 GTSNPN and CDR2 SVGIG come from the germline V gene (reference sequence). V lost 4 bases to trimming and J lost 5 bases; unmatched junction nucleotides: 8. CDR3 loop: CAWIRDSSNNEQFF. CDR3 in DNA: TGTGCCTGGATCCGGGACAGTAGTAACAATGAGCAGTTCTTC.

The chain joins TRBV2 to TRBJ2-2; 14 bases match TRBD2. The V gene end was trimmed by 2 bases and the J gene end by 6 bases; junction bases not matched to a gene: 5. The CDR3 has 17 residues. Per the germline V gene, CDR1 is SNHLY and CDR2 is FYNNEI. CDR3 protein: CASSERGLAGAPGELFF. The CDR3 DNA sequence: TGTGCCAGCAGTGAAAGGGGACTAGCGGGAGCTCCCGGGGAGCTGTTTTTT.

The V gene is TRBV7-3, the J gene TRBJ2-2; 12 nucleotides line up with TRBD2. CDR1 is SGHTA, CDR2 FQGTGA, per germline. The ends lost 5 bases at V and 7 bases at J; junction bases unmatched: 8. CDR3 length: 16 residues. The CDR3 reads CASSPWLAGGFGELFF. The DNA of the CDR3 is TGTGCCAGCAGCCCCTGGCTAGCGGGGGGGTTCGGGGAGCTGTTTTTT.

This sequence joins TRBV4-3 and TRBJ2-7, with 9 bases fitting TRBD1. Germline CDR1 LGHNA, CDR2 YSLEER. The CDR3 has 13 residues. V trimming: 3 bases; J trimming: 7 bases; junction bases outside the gene matches: 4. CDR3 amino acids: CASSQGQGVEQYF. The CDR3 coding sequence is TGCGCCAGCAGCCAGGGACAGGGTGTAGAGCAGTACTTC.

This chain joins TRBV27 and TRBJ2-7; 10 bases match TRBD2. J lost 2 bases, V lost 6 bases, and 7 bases had no gene match. CDR3 size: 15 residues. The germline V gene encodes CDR1 MNHEY and CDR2 SMNVEV (reference sequence). The CDR3 DNA reads TGTGCCAGCAGGGAGACTAGCGGGCAACCCTACGAGCAGTACTTC. Its translation: CASRETSGQPYEQYF.

The chain recombines TRBV7-6 with TRBJ2-3; 8 bases are shared with TRBD2. This CDR3 comprises 20 residues. V lost 4 bases and J lost 4; bases outside the gene matches: 22. Germline CDR1 is SGHVS and CDR2 is FNYEAQ. The CDR3 DNA is TGTGCCAGCAGCTCCCCGAGGTCGGGCGGGGGGCGAGATCCGCCAGATACGCAGTATTTT. This sequence encodes CASSSPRSGGGRDPPDTQYF.

Concerning this clone: Other DNA sequences of this sample code for an identical CDR3. The V gene is TRBV19, the J gene TRBJ1-5, with D tentatively TRBD1 (5 bases). Germline lookup yields CDR1 LNHDA and CDR2 SQIVND (reference sequence). The CDR3 length is 14 residues. The V gene lost 3 bases and the J gene lost 5 bases, with 11 bases spanning the gap. In nucleotides, the CDR3 is TGTGCCAGTAGTATCTGGGACGGGGATCAGCCCCAGCATTTT. Residues: CASSIWDGDQPQHF.

This clone was found a few times. This sequence joins TRBV19 and TRBJ1-5, with D unclear. V gave up 2 bases and J gave up 2 bases, with 4 bases separating them. This CDR3 has 13 residues. The V gene's germline CDR1 is LNHDA and CDR2 SQIVND (reference sequence). The CDR3 region is CASSILGNQPQHF. The CDR3 DNA is TGTGCCAGTAGTATATTGGGCAATCAGCCCCAGCATTTT.

The chain uses TRBV9 and TRBJ2-7; D is unclear. Per the germline V gene, CDR1 is SGDLS and CDR2 is YYNGEE. V lost 0 bases to trimming and J lost 7 bases, with 14 bases between them. The CDR3 spans 14 residues. The DNA of the CDR3 is TGTGCCAGCAGCGTAGAGAATACCTTGGGAGAGCAGTACTTC. It is translated as CASSVENTLGEQYF. The full variable domain, in which reference TRBV9 and TRBJ2-7 provide the parts outside the CDR3, is DSGVTQTPKHLITATGQRVTLRCSPRSGDLSVYWYQQSLDQGLQFLIQYYNGEERAKGNILERFSAQQFPDLHSELNLSSLELGDSALYFCASSVENTLGEQYFGPGTRLTVT.

The rearrangement joins TRBV29-1 to TRBJ2-7, with D possibly matching TRBD1 (7 bases). CDR3 size: 14 residues. Germline V gives CDR1 SQVTM, CDR2 ANQGSEA. The V gene lost 7 bases and the J gene lost 7 bases, with 23 bases spanning the gap. The CDR3 sequence: CSARDSYPLGEQYF. The CDR3 DNA follows: TGCAGCGCGCGGGACAGCTACCCCCTGGGGGAGCAGTACTTC.